The 4 T cell receptor beta chains in this list originate from one sample, sequenced in a study of graft-versus-host responses after intestinal transplantation. Some clones are missing from TCRdb's copy, which holds only in-frame ones; the method was immunoSEQ multiplex PCR. The data show 45,000 to 60,000 clones, 92% seen once. These receptors' antigens are unknown. The specimen was unstimulated CD4+ T cells sorted from spleen or lymph node cells, collected before transplant. The receptors come from a human donor who was the organ donor for an intestinal transplant.

The rearrangement uses TRBV6-1 and TRBJ1-2; 10 positions match TRBD1. The CDR3 covers 15 residues. V trimming: 3 bases; J trimming: 2 bases; junction bases outside the gene matches: 3. From germline, CDR1 is MNHNS and CDR2 SASEGT. The CDR3 sequence: CASSDRTGGNYGYTF. CDR3 in DNA: TGTGCCAGCAGTGACCGGACAGGGGGGAACTATGGCTACACCTTC.

This clone has just one count. This sequence joins TRBV19 and TRBJ2-5, with D perhaps matching TRBD1 (5 bases). V shed 1 base and J shed 4 bases, with 7 bases lying between them. The CDR3 is 13 amino acids. Germline V gene lookup returns CDR1 LNHDA and CDR2 SQIVND (reference sequence). CDR3 sequence: CASSIAGIETQYF. The CDR3, as DNA: TGTGCCAGTAGTATAGCAGGGATAGAGACCCAGTACTTC.

The CDR3 DNA reads TGTGCCAGCAGCGACCCACTAGTAGACTGGGATACGCAGTATTTT. Protein product: CASSDPLVDWDTQYF. V gene TRBV9 combines with J gene TRBJ2-3; D perhaps matches TRBD2 (5 bases). This CDR3 region has 15 residues. V was trimmed by 3 bases and J by 6 bases, leaving 17 bases between them. Germline values: CDR1 SGDLS, CDR2 YYNGEE. The full variable domain, its missing parts supplied by reference TRBV9 and TRBJ2-3, is DSGVTQTPKHLITATGQRVTLRCSPRSGDLSVYWYQQSLDQGLQFLIQYYNGEERAKGNILERFSAQQFPDLHSELNLSSLELGDSALYFCASSDPLVDWDTQYFGPGTRLTVL.

This clone was counted between two and nine times. The chain carries TRBV27 and TRBJ2-1; 7 nucleotides agree with TRBD2. CDR3 length: 15 residues. The V and J ends lost 6 bases and 0 bases, in that order; junction bases with no gene match: 5. The germline gives CDR1 MNHEY, CDR2 SMNVEV (reference sequence). CDR3 amino acids: CASRLGGSSYNEQFF. The CDR3 DNA sequence: TGTGCCAGCAGGCTGGGCGGGAGCTCCTACAATGAGCAGTTCTTC.